The sequence of this TCR beta chain was determined in a study of response to subunit inactivated influenza vaccine (dated by TCRdb to 2017 to 2018). Background on the whole study: Deep quantitative profiling of the T cell receptor repertoire was used in the study to follow responses to a trivalent subunit inactivated influenza vaccine.

V lost 5 bases and J lost 2 bases, and the count of bases not matched to a germline gene is 11. Looking up the germline V gene (reference sequence) yields CDR1 MNHEY and CDR2 SMNVEV. The CDR3 sequence holds 17 residues, the cysteine and phenylalanine included. Only the CDR3 region is kept as DNA, spanning 51 bases read in frame from base 1. This clonotype has only a few counts. Which antigen it targets is not known. Base-call qualities are not available, and no considerably larger clone is one nucleotide away. The study at large found these results: According to the authors, only a limited number of new T cells may be recruited by each seasonal influenza vaccination.

Libraries were prepared through RT-PCR. Instrument used: Illumina HiSeq 2500. TCRdb reran the public reads through fastp at Q25 and MiXCR, keeping productive beta chains. Entries that share a CDR3 protein sequence are merged under the most common genes and DNA. Present in this sample are more than 150,000 distinct CDR3 sequences, over 8.5% of which were seen just once. The top ten clonotypes cover roughly 33% of the sample. This sequence was found in a man aged 45 to 75 who received an inactivated influenza vaccine. Donor details come from another sample of the same person, matched by shared clones. Sequenced material: CD8+ T cells sorted from PBMCs, taken around 25 months after vaccination. The chain was built from TRBV27 and TRBJ2-2, with TRBD1 matching 7 junction bases. The nucleotide sequence reads as follows: TGTGCCAGCAGTCCGTTTCCCGGGACAGCCAACACCGGGGAGCTGTTTTTT. Its product reads: CASSPFPGTANTGELFF.